Each of the 21 T cell receptor beta chains below was sequenced from the same sample in a study of technical replicates of blood from a few donors. The protocol was immunoSEQ multiplex PCR, while the TCRdb copy is restricted to in-frame clones and leaves out a portion. The sample comprises approximately 74,000 clones, 98% of which are singletons, and approximately 0.17% rests with the top ten. The sample consisted of T cells isolated from PBMCs. The source is a human donor in good health.

This clone appeared once. This chain connects TRBV29-1 to TRBJ2-5; D gene unclear. Germline loops: CDR1 SQVTM, CDR2 ANQGSEA. The V end was cut by 7 bases, the J end by 5 bases, with 11 bases between. This CDR3 has 11 residues. CDR3 nucleotide sequence: TGCAGCGCCCGACTCCTGGAGACCCAGTACTTC. Its protein product is CSARLLETQYF.

V gene TRBV6-1 combines with J gene TRBJ1-1; possibly TRBD1 for D (5 bases). V was shortened by 4 bases and J by 0 bases, with 9 bases between the two germline ends. Germline-derived CDR1 and CDR2 are MNHNS and SASEGT. The CDR3 is 14 residues long. The CDR3 is CASSAQAMNTEAFF. CDR3 in DNA: TGTGCCAGCAGTGCACAGGCCATGAACACTGAAGCTTTCTTT.

Comment on this clone: Its ends do not fully match the called genes, so a read error is possible. The chain employs TRBV5-1 and TRBJ1-4, with 7 bases identical to TRBD1. This CDR3 is built from 15 residues. Germline loops: CDR1 SGHRS, CDR2 YFSETQ. The CDR3 reads CVSSYRDSLNEKLFF. CDR3 sequence (DNA): TGCGTCAGCAGCTACCGGGACAGCCTTAATGAAAAACTGTTTTTT.

The V gene is TRBV11-1, the J gene TRBJ2-7; 10 nucleotides match TRBD1. With V trimmed by 2 bases and J by 2 bases, 6 bases remained unmatched. Looked up from germline, CDR1 is SGHAT and CDR2 is FQDESV (reference sequence). This CDR3 is built from 16 residues. CDR3 DNA sequence: TGTGCCAGCAGCTTATCCCCGGGACAGGGGACCTACGAGCAGTACTTC. Its translation is CASSLSPGQGTYEQYF.

This chain links TRBV9 with TRBJ2-7; 11 positions match TRBD2. The ends lost 6 bases at V and 4 bases at J; junction bases unmatched: 6. The germline gives CDR1 SGDLS, CDR2 YYNGEE. The CDR3 contains 14 residues. CDR3 region: CASNPGTSGYEQYF. For the CDR3, the DNA is TGTGCCAGCAACCCCGGGACTAGCGGTTACGAGCAGTACTTC. Full variable domain (missing parts from reference TRBV9 and TRBJ2-7): DSGVTQTPKHLITATGQRVTLRCSPRSGDLSVYWYQQSLDQGLQFLIQYYNGEERAKGNILERFSAQQFPDLHSELNLSSLELGDSALYFCASNPGTSGYEQYFGPGTRLTVT.

The V gene is TRBV10-1, the J gene TRBJ2-1; TRBD1 aligns across 9 bases. Germline-derived CDR1 and CDR2 are WNHNN and SYGVQD (reference sequence). Trimming removed 3 bases from V and 3 bases from J; junction bases left unmatched: 6. CDR3 size: 16 residues. The CDR3 spells CASSEYRGLLYNEQFF. The CDR3 DNA follows: TGCGCCAGCAGTGAATACAGGGGGCTTCTCTACAATGAGCAGTTCTTC.

This chain joins TRBV7-9 and TRBJ2-7, with 7 bases that match TRBD1. Germline values: CDR1 SEHNR, CDR2 FQNEAQ (reference sequence). This CDR3 region has 14 residues. V shed 10 bases, J shed 2 bases, and the junction held 11 bases outside the gene matches. The CDR3 DNA reads TGTGCCACCAAAGGCCCAGGGGGAACCTACGAGCAGTACTTC. It specifies CATKGPGGTYEQYF.

The chain uses TRBV27 and TRBJ1-3; D not certain. The V and J ends lost 8 bases and 0 bases respectively, with 11 bases between them. CDR1 and CDR2 (germline): MNHEY, SMNVEV (reference sequence). The CDR3 has 14 residues. CDR3: CASRPPGSGNTIYF. The CDR3 DNA reads as TGTGCCAGCCGCCCACCAGGCTCTGGAAACACCATATATTTT.

V is TRBV6-6 and J is TRBJ2-7; 7 positions agree with TRBD1. The length of the CDR3 is 16 residues. Germline-derived CDR1 and CDR2 are MNHNY and SVGAGI (reference sequence). The V gene end was trimmed by 6 bases and the J gene end by 2 bases; junction bases not matched to a gene: 13. The CDR3 reads CASRINEGAPAYEQYF. CDR3 sequence (DNA): TGTGCCAGCAGGATTAACGAGGGGGCTCCAGCCTACGAGCAGTACTTC.

The chain couples TRBV4-1 to TRBJ1-5; tentatively, D is TRBD1 (5 bases). Trimming pared 4 bases from V and 2 bases from J, leaving 15 bases between. Per the germline V gene, CDR1 is MGHRA and CDR2 is YSYEKL. The CDR3 is 16 amino acids. In DNA, the CDR3 is TGCGCCAGCAGCCGCGATAGGACACACCGCAATCAGCCCCAGCATTTT. Amino acid sequence: CASSRDRTHRNQPQHF.

The chain links TRBV2 to TRBJ2-5, with 11 positions matching TRBD1. This CDR3 is built from 13 residues. CDR1 and CDR2 (germline): SNHLY, FYNNEI. V lost 7 bases, J lost 6 bases, and 4 bases stayed unmatched. CDR3: CASNGQGAKTQYF. CDR3 bases: TGTGCCAGCAATGGACAGGGGGCAAAGACCCAGTACTTC.

This rearrangement joins TRBV27 to TRBJ2-2; D unclear. The CDR3 has 15 residues. The germline V and J ends were trimmed by 4 bases and 3 bases, with 12 bases remaining between them. Germline loops: CDR1 MNHEY, CDR2 SMNVEV (reference sequence). CDR3 DNA sequence: TGTGCCAGCAGTTACGAAGGCGCGGACACCGGGGAGCTGTTTTTT. Translated, it gives CASSYEGADTGELFF.

This chain joins TRBV7-8 and TRBJ2-1; 7 bases agree with TRBD2. The J segment lost 7 bases and the V segment lost 2 bases, leaving 8 bases of the junction unmatched. The CDR3 spans 15 residues. The germline CDR1 and CDR2 sequences are SGHVS and FQNEAQ. The CDR3 nucleotides are TGTGCCAGCAGCTTATACCTAGCGGAGAGAAATGAGCAGTTCTTC. This translates into CASSLYLAERNEQFF.

The gene calls are TRBV5-1 and TRBJ2-1; 11 nucleotides align to TRBD2. CDR1 and CDR2 from the germline V gene are SGHRS and YFSETQ. V was pared by 4 bases and J by 5 bases, with 5 bases of the junction left unmatched. This CDR3 is built from 15 residues. CDR3 in amino acids: CASSDSGRVNNEQFF. The CDR3 DNA reads as TGCGCCAGCAGCGATAGCGGGAGGGTTAACAATGAGCAGTTCTTC.

This chain uses TRBV4-1 with TRBJ2-7; D is unresolved. With 1 base removed from V and 7 bases from J, the gap between germline ends came to 11 bases. The CDR3 sequence is 13 residues long. The germline V gene has CDR1 MGHRA and CDR2 YSYEKL. The DNA of the CDR3 is TGCGCCAGCAGCCAAGTTACAAACGGGGAGCAGTACTTC. It translates to CASSQVTNGEQYF.

The CDR3 nucleotides read TGTGCCAGCAGCCAATCCCAGGGGGCTGATCAGCCCCAGCATTTT. It translates to CASSQSQGADQPQHF. This chain connects TRBV4-2 to TRBJ1-5, with 8 bases lining up with TRBD1. V gave up 2 bases and J gave up 5 bases; unmatched junction bases: 5. The CDR3 length is 15 residues. Germline CDR1 LGHNA, CDR2 YNFKEQ.

The rearrangement joins TRBV10-1 to TRBJ1-1; D perhaps matches TRBD1 (6 bases). V was cut by 3 bases and J by 5 bases, with 13 bases left in between. The germline gives CDR1 WNHNN, CDR2 SYGVQD (reference sequence). This CDR3 has 14 residues. CDR3 nucleotide sequence: TGCGCCAGCAGTGACAGGGCGAGGGGGACTGAAGCTTTCTTT. Translated: CASSDRARGTEAFF.

The CDR3 nucleotides are TGCGCCAGCAGCCCCTCTCCAACAAGCGGGCGCACAGATACGCAGTATTTT. Translating it yields CASSPSPTSGRTDTQYF. The genes are TRBV5-1 and TRBJ2-3, with D possibly matching TRBD2 (6 bases). The CDR3 runs to 17 residues. Germline values: CDR1 SGHRS, CDR2 YFSETQ. The V and J ends lost 4 bases and 1 base respectively, with 19 bases between them. Based on the CDR3 plus reference TRBV5-1 and TRBJ2-3, the full variable domain is KAGVTQTPRYLIKTRGQQVTLSCSPISGHRSVSWYQQTPGQGLQFLFEYFSETQRNKGNFPGRFSGRQFSNSRSEMNVSTLELGDSALYLCASSPSPTSGRTDTQYFGPGTRLTVL.

The chain links TRBV28 to TRBJ1-1; perhaps TRBD1 as D (6 bases). Germline assignment: CDR1 MDHEN and CDR2 SYDVKM. The CDR3 loop spans 15 amino acids. V lost 3 bases to trimming and J lost 6 bases, with 17 bases between them. The CDR3 region has the DNA TGTGCCAGCAGTTTCCAGGGGTCCGGGATAGCTGAAGCTTTCTTT. Amino acid sequence: CASSFQGSGIAEAFF. Using reference TRBV28 and TRBJ1-1 for the parts outside the CDR3, the full variable domain is DVKVTQSSRYLVKRTGEKVFLECVQDMDHENMFWYRQDPGLGLRLIYFSYDVKMKEKGDIPEGYSVSREKKERFSLILESASTNQTSMYLCASSFQGSGIAEAFFGQGTRLTVV.

J is TRBJ2-3 and V is TRBV9, with 9 bases identical to TRBD1. The CDR3 has 16 residues. Germline V gene lookup returns CDR1 SGDLS and CDR2 YYNGEE. V trimming: 3 bases; J trimming: 4 bases; junction bases outside the gene matches: 9. The CDR3 coding sequence is TGTGCCAGCAGCGGAGAACAGGGGGCGTTGTCAGATACGCAGTATTTT. It specifies CASSGEQGALSDTQYF.

The genes are TRBV7-9 and TRBJ2-7; TRBD1 is a possible D gene (6 bases). Trimming left V 5 bases short and J 6 bases short, with 17 bases between. Germline CDR1 and CDR2: SEHNR and FQNEAQ (reference sequence). The CDR3 is made up of 14 amino acids. CDR3 loop: CASSLSDHRAEQYF. CDR3 DNA sequence: TGTGCCAGCAGCCTATCCGACCACAGGGCCGAGCAGTACTTC.